This TCR beta chain emerged from a study of cytomegalovirus exposure and HLA in healthy donors. Whole-study results and caveats: As a later analysis revealed, most CMV-associated TCR beta chains appeared HLA-restricted. Most observed TCR sequences were rare, whereas some public TCRs were detected in many donors. Highly shared variants forming one cluster were likely a sequencing artifact.

To note about this clone: Its antigen is still unknown.

PCR was performed using 60 Vbeta and 13 Jbeta primers. The data were produced by immunoSEQ multiplex PCR, yet TCRdb's version contains in-frame clones alone and is incomplete. This repertoire shows about 200,000 clones, 70% to 80% found once; its top ten account for around 14%. Germline CDR1 reads MGHRA; CDR2 reads YSYEKL. The CDR3 totals 16 residues. J is TRBJ2-5 and V is TRBV4-1; 8 bases map to TRBD2. The DNA matches TRBJ2-7 better at its end, which makes the J call doubtful. The specimen sequenced was PBMCs. The clonotype comes from a woman aged 30 to 39 in good health and CMV-seropositive. CDR3 nucleotide sequence: TGCGCCAGCAGCCGTACAGTAGGACTAGCCTCGAACGAGCAGTACTTC. This sequence encodes CASSRTVGLASNEQYF.